This T cell receptor beta chain is drawn from a study of T-cell memory formation after mild COVID-19. The length of the CDR3 is 15 residues. The germline gives CDR1 MRHNA, CDR2 SNTAGT. V dropped 4 bases and J dropped 3; count of bases not matched to a gene: 6. Libraries for TCRalpha and TCRbeta carried sample barcodes and unique molecular identifiers via 5'RACE. TCRdb recomputed calls from the 5' RACE reads with MiXCR, one row per CDR3 protein. Of 400,000 or so distinct CDR3 sequences listed, around 18% are singletons. The clonotype comes from an adult woman who had mild COVID-19 (a few samples of this study predate the infection). Cell type and time point are not known. The specimen was PBMCs or a T cell subset sorted from them (not recorded which). The V gene is TRBV6-4, the J gene TRBJ2-1; 7 bases map to TRBD2. CDR3 loop: CASSVDGGNYNEQFF. CDR3 sequence (DNA): TGTGCCAGCAGTGTCGACGGGGGGAACTACAATGAGCAGTTCTTC.